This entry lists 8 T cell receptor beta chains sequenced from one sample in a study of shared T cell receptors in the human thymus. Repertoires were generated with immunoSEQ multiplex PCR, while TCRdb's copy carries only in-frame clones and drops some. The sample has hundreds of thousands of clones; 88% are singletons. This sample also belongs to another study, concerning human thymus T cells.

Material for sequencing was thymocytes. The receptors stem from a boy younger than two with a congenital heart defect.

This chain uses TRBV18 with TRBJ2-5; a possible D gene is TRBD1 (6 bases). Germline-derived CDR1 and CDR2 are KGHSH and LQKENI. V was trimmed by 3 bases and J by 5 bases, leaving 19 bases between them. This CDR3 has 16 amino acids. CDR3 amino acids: CASSPHGTSDNETQYF. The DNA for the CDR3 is TGTGCCAGCTCACCCCACGGGACATCCGACAACGAGACCCAGTACTTC.

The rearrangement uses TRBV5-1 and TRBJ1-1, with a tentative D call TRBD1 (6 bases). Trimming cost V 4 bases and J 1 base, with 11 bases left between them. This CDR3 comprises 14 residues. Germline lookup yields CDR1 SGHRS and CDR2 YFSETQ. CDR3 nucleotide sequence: TGCGCCAGCAGCGTACTACAGGGGAACACTGAAGCTTTCTTT. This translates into CASSVLQGNTEAFF.

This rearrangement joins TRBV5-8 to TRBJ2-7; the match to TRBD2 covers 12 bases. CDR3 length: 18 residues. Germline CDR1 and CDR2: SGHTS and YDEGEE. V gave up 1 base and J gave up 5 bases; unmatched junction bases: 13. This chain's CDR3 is CASSLSGLAGHPWDEQYF. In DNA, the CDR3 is TGTGCCAGCAGCTTGTCAGGACTAGCGGGACACCCCTGGGACGAGCAGTACTTC.

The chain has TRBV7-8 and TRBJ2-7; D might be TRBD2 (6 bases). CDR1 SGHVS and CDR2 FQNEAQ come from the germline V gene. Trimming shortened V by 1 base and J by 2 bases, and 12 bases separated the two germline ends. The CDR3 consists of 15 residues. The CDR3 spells CASSLVGLATYEQYF. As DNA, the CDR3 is TGTGCCAGCAGCTTAGTGGGCCTAGCGACCTACGAGCAGTACTTC.

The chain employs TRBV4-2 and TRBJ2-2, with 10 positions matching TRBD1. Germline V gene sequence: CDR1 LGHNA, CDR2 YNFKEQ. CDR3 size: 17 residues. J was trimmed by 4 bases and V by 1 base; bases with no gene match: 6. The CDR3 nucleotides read TGTGCCAGCAGCCAAGCTGGACAGGGGGACCGCACCGGGGAGCTGTTTTTT. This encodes CASSQAGQGDRTGELFF.

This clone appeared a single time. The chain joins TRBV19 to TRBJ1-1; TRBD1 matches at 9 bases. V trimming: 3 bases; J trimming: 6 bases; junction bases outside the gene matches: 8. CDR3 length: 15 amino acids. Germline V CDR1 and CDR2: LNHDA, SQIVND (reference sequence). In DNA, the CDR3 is TGTGCCAGTAGTATCCCACAGGGGGCTAACCCTGAAGCTTTCTTT. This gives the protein CASSIPQGANPEAFF.

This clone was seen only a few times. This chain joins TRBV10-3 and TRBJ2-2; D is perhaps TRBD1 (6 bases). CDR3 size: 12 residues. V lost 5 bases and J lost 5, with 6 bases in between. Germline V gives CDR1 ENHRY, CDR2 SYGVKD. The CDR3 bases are TGTGCCATCAGTCAGGGGACCGGGGAGCTGTTTTTT. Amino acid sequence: CAISQGTGELFF.

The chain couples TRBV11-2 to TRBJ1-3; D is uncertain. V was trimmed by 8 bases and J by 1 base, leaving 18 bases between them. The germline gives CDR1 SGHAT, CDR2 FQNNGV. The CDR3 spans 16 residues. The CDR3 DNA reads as TGTGCCAGCGGCCCCCACGACGGGGTTTCTGGAAACACCATATATTTT. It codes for CASGPHDGVSGNTIYF.